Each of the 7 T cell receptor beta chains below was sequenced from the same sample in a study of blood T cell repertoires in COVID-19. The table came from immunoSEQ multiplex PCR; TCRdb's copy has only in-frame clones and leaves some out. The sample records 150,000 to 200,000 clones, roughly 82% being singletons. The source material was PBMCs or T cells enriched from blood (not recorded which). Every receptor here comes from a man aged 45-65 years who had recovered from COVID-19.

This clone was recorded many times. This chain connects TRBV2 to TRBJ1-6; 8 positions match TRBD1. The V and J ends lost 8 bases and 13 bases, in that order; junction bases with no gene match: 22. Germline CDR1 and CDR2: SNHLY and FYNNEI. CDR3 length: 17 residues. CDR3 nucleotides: TGTGCCAGCCTCTACCGTCCCGGGACAGGATCCGGTCCCCCCCTCCACTTT. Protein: CASLYRPGTGSGPPLHF.

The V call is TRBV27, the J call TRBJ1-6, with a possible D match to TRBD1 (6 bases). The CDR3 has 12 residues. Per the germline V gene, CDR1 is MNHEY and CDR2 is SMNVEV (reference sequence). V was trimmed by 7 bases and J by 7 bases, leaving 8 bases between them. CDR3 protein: CASKRGNSPLHF. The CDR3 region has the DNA TGTGCCAGCAAGAGGGGGAATTCACCCCTCCACTTT.

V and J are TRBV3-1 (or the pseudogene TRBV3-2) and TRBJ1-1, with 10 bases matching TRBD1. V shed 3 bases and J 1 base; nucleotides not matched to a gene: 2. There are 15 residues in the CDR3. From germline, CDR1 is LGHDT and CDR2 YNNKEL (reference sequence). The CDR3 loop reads CASSQGDRGNTEAFF. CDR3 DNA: TGTGCCAGCAGCCAGGGGGACAGGGGGAACACTGAAGCTTTCTTT.

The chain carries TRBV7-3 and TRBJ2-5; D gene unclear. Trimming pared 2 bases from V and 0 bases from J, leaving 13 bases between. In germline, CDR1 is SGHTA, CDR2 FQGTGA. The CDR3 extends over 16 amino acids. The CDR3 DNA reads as TGTGCCAGCAGCTTAGGTCTTCTCGGTTACCAAGAGACCCAGTACTTC. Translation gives CASSLGLLGYQETQYF.

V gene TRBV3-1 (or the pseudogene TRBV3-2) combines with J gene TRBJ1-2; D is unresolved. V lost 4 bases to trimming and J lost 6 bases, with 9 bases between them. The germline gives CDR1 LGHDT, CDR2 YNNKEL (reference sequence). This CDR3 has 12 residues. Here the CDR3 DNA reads TGTGCCAGCAGCCTACGAAGAGATGGCTACACCTTC. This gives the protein CASSLRRDGYTF.

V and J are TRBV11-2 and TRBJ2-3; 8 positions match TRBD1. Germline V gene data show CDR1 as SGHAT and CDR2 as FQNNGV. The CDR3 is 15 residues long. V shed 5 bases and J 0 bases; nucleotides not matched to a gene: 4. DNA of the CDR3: TGTGCCAGCAGCCCCGGGACAGGAAGCACAGATACGCAGTATTTT. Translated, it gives CASSPGTGSTDTQYF.

This CDR3 is CASSPGAVNTEAFF. In nucleotides, the CDR3 is TGTGCCAGCAGCCCTGGGGCTGTCAACACTGAAGCTTTCTTT. The gene calls are TRBV5-4 and TRBJ1-1, with D possibly being TRBD1 (5 bases). V dropped 4 bases and J dropped 2 bases, with 12 bases sitting between them. The V gene's germline CDR1 is SGHNT and CDR2 YYREEE (reference sequence). This CDR3 comprises 14 residues.